The next 7 T cell receptor beta chains were all read from a single sample in a study of cytomegalovirus exposure and HLA in healthy donors. Primers: 60 Vbeta forward and 13 Jbeta reverse. The data were produced by immunoSEQ multiplex PCR, yet TCRdb's version contains in-frame clones alone and is incomplete. The table records 250,000 to 300,000 clones, about nine tenths of them present only once. Sequenced: PBMCs. The receptor source for this set is a girl between 2 and 10 years old in good health and CMV-seronegative.

The chain employs TRBV5-1 and TRBJ2-5; D possibly corresponds to TRBD2 (6 bases). The CDR3 loop spans 12 amino acids. Trimming pared 4 bases from V and 5 bases from J, leaving 9 bases between. Germline V lookup: CDR1 SGHRS, CDR2 YFSETQ. Here the CDR3 reads CASSGTLETQYF. In DNA, the CDR3 is TGCGCCAGCAGCGGGACTCTCGAGACCCAGTACTTC.

The chain joins TRBV5-4 to TRBJ2-7, with D maybe TRBD1 (6 bases). CDR3 length: 17 residues. Germline V lookup: CDR1 SGHNT, CDR2 YYREEE (reference sequence). The V gene lost 4 bases and the J gene lost 1 base, with 21 bases spanning the gap. CDR3: CASSRRTQGPLSYEQYF. In DNA form, the CDR3 reads TGTGCCAGCAGCCGCAGAACACAGGGCCCACTATCCTACGAGCAGTACTTC.

The J gene is TRBJ2-3, the V gene TRBV19; the D gene is possibly TRBD2 (6 bases). V was clipped by 9 bases and J by 0 bases, with 19 bases between them. The CDR3 length is 16 residues. CDR1 and CDR2 from the germline V gene are LNHDA and SQIVND (reference sequence). The CDR3 DNA is TGTGCCAGCGCCGACCCGGCGGGGTCTAGCACAGATACGCAGTATTTT. It translates to CASADPAGSSTDTQYF.

V is TRBV12-5 and J is TRBJ1-2; no clear D gene. The germline V gene has CDR1 LGHNT and CDR2 FRNRAP. V shed 1 base and J shed 8 bases, with 20 bases lying between them. The CDR3 sequence is 16 residues long. DNA of the CDR3: TGTGCTAGTGGTTTGGGCCCATGGTCCTCGGGTATAGGCTACACCTTC. It is translated as CASGLGPWSSGIGYTF. Using reference TRBV12-5 and TRBJ1-2 for the parts outside the CDR3, the full variable domain is DARVTQTPRHKVTEMGQEVTMRCQPILGHNTVFWYRQTMMQGLELLAYFRNRAPLDDSGMPKDRFSAEMPDATLATLKIQPSEPRDSAVYFCASGLGPWSSGIGYTFGSGTRLTVV.

V and J are TRBV28 and TRBJ1-5; 8 bases match TRBD1. J gave up 6 bases and V 1 base, and 8 bases lay outside the gene matches. The CDR3 runs to 16 residues. From germline, CDR1 is MDHEN and CDR2 SYDVKM. The CDR3 reads CASSLLFGTGGQPQHF. The CDR3 nucleotides read TGTGCCAGCAGTTTATTGTTTGGGACAGGCGGTCAGCCCCAGCATTTT.

This chain links TRBV30 with TRBJ1-1; D gene uncertain. This CDR3 has 15 residues. CDR1 and CDR2 (germline): GTSNPN, SVGIG (reference sequence). V was cut by 5 bases and J by 6 bases, with 22 bases left in between. The CDR3 is CAWSRPLIGVSEAFF. The CDR3 DNA reads as TGTGCCTGGTCTCGGCCCCTAATCGGGGTCTCTGAAGCTTTCTTT.

The rearrangement joins TRBV30 to TRBJ1-1, with 8 positions matching TRBD1. Germline CDR1 GTSNPN, CDR2 SVGIG (reference sequence). V shed 5 bases and J 1 base; nucleotides not matched to a gene: 15. The CDR3 sequence is 17 residues long. The CDR3 loop is CAWQGRNWDRRNTEAFF. DNA of the CDR3: TGTGCCTGGCAAGGTAGAAACTGGGACAGGAGGAACACTGAAGCTTTCTTT.